This is a list of T cell receptor beta chains from one sample in a study of shared clonotypes between healthy human individuals. Here immunoSEQ multiplex PCR was the method, and the copy in TCRdb shows in-frame clones only, minus some. The sample has about 690,000 clones, roughly 91% seen once. Specimen: memory CD8+ T cells from PBMCs. These TCRs come from a man younger than 30 in good health. Some clones in this sample may be carry-over from other donors' samples. CDR3s include the opening cysteine and the closing phenylalanine or tryptophan. A D gene is named only where the DNA matches it firmly. Size tells how often a clone was seen (once, few, many) or the class of an expanded clone, and some rows leave it out.

J gene | V gene | CDR3 length | D gene | clone size | CDR3 protein | CDR3 DNA
TRBJ1-2 | TRBV7-9 | 14 | TRBD1 | NA | CASSRDSINYGYTF | TGTGCCAGCAGCAGGGACAGTATTAACTATGGCTACACCTTC
TRBJ2-7 | TRBV6-1 | 17 | NA | NA | CASSEFLLGKSSYEQYF | TGTGCCAGCAGTGAATTCCTTTTAGGGAAGAGCTCCTACGAGCAGTACTTC
TRBJ2-3 | TRBV28 | 16 | NA | NA | CASSLFHSMGTDTQYF | TGTGCCAGCAGTTTGTTCCACAGCATGGGCACAGATACGCAGTATTTT
TRBJ1-4 | TRBV6-1 | 17 | NA | few | CASSEIAETQKVEKLFF | TGTGCCAGCAGTGAGATTGCCGAAACCCAAAAGGTTGAAAAACTGTTTTTT
TRBJ2-3 | TRBV4-3 | 18 | NA | NA | CASSQDERAGLSTDTQYF | TGCGCCAGCAGCCAAGACGAAAGGGCGGGTCTTAGCACAGATACGCAGTATTTT
TRBJ2-7 | TRBV28 | 13 | NA | NA | CASSSTVYDEQYF | TGTGCCAGCAGTTCCACAGTGTACGACGAGCAGTACTTC
TRBJ1-6 | TRBV4-1 | 16 | TRBD1 | NA | CASSQKREQGWSPLHF | TGCGCCAGCAGCCAGAAAAGAGAACAGGGGTGGTCACCCCTCCACTTT
TRBJ1-4 | TRBV10-3 | 15 | NA | NA | CAISASGQTNEKLFF | TGTGCCATCAGTGCCTCAGGGCAAACTAATGAAAAACTGTTTTTT
TRBJ1-5 | TRBV6-5 | 15 | TRBD1 | NA | CASSYGDRSEQPQHF | TGTGCCAGCAGTTACGGGGACAGGAGTGAACAGCCCCAGCATTTT
TRBJ2-7 | TRBV2 | 17 | NA | NA | CASSEFFNQEPPYEQYF | TGTGCCAGCAGTGAATTCTTCAATCAGGAACCACCCTACGAGCAGTACTTC
TRBJ1-1 | TRBV7-2 | 13 | TRBD1 | NA | CASSLDGRGKAFF | TGTGCCAGCAGCTTAGATGGCAGGGGGAAAGCTTTCTTT
TRBJ1-1 | TRBV6-1 | 14 | NA | NA | CASSLTRVNTEAFF | TGTGCCAGCAGTCTCACCAGGGTGAACACTGAAGCTTTCTTT
TRBJ1-2 | TRBV6-1 | 13 | NA | NA | CASSDYRDYGYTF | TGTGCCAGCAGTGATTACAGGGACTATGGCTACACCTTC
TRBJ1-2 | TRBV7-2 | 15 | NA | NA | CASSLDWAATYGYTF | TGTGCCAGCAGCTTAGATTGGGCAGCAACCTATGGCTACACCTTC
TRBJ2-7 | TRBV7-9 | 13 | NA | once | CASSLGIVNEQYF | TGTGCCAGCAGCTTAGGTATCGTGAACGAGCAGTACTTC
TRBJ2-2 | TRBV28 | 14 | NA | NA | CASLNTRHAGELFF | TGTGCCAGCTTAAATACACGGCACGCCGGGGAGCTGTTTTTT
TRBJ2-7 | TRBV6-1 | 14 | NA | NA | CASSEHRSSYEQYF | TGTGCCAGCAGTGAGCACAGAAGCTCCTACGAGCAGTACTTC
TRBJ2-1 | TRBV19 | 17 | TRBD2 | NA | CASSTYPRLAANLEQFF | TGTGCCAGTAGTACCTACCCCCGACTAGCGGCTAACCTCGAGCAGTTCTTC
TRBJ1-6 | TRBV25-1 | 16 | NA | NA | CASSELGTSTNSPLHF | TGTGCCAGCAGTGAACTGGGGACATCGACGAATTCACCCCTCCACTTT
TRBJ2-6 | TRBV2 | 12 | NA | NA | CASSERRDVLTF | TGTGCCAGCAGTGAGAGACGGGACGTCCTGACTTTC
TRBJ2-1 | TRBV14 | 16 | NA | NA | CASSLRDSGGHNEQFF | TGTGCCAGCAGTCTGCGGGACTCAGGGGGGCACAATGAGCAGTTCTTC
TRBJ2-7 | TRBV6-5 | 15 | NA | once | CASRTGIHASYEQYF | TGTGCCAGCAGAACCGGGATACACGCTTCCTACGAGCAGTACTTC
TRBJ1-1 | TRBV7-6 | 14 | NA | NA | CASSPGRANTEAFF | TGTGCCAGCAGCCCGGGACGGGCGAACACTGAAGCTTTCTTT
TRBJ2-1 | TRBV5-1 | 15 | NA | NA | CASSIDRSSYNEQFF | TGCGCCAGCAGCATTGACAGGTCTTCCTACAATGAGCAGTTCTTC